This TCR beta chain was identified during a study of shared clonotypes between healthy human individuals. For the study at large: Per donor, three plates held CD4 naive cells, three held CD4 memory, two held CD8 naive and one held CD8 memory. Study-wide findings and caveats: In a handful of donors, around 5% of naive CD4 clonotypes appeared in common. A limitation of the genetic and exposure-history diversity represented arose from few donors.

A remark on this clone: As yet, its antigen is unknown.

An assay was performed, and its level was deep. Repertoires were generated with immunoSEQ multiplex PCR, while TCRdb's copy carries only in-frame clones and drops some. Of around 2,000,000 clones in the sample, approximately 95% are singletons; the top ten hold 0.9% to 1.5%. Terminally differentiated effector memory CD45RA+ cells were left out of the naive CD8 fraction, which was CD45RO-negative and positively selected for CCR7. V shed 5 bases and J shed 7 bases, with 12 bases lying between them. Germline-derived CDR1 and CDR2 are MGHRA and YSYEKL. The length of the CDR3 is 13 residues. The sequenced material came from naive CD8+ T cells sorted from blood. The TCR comes from a man aged 18 to 30 in good health. The chain links TRBV4-1 to TRBJ2-1, with D possibly being TRBD2 (5 bases). CDR3 in DNA: TGCGCCAGCAGCGGACTCCACCCTAATGAGCAGTTCTTC. Protein: CASSGLHPNEQFF.